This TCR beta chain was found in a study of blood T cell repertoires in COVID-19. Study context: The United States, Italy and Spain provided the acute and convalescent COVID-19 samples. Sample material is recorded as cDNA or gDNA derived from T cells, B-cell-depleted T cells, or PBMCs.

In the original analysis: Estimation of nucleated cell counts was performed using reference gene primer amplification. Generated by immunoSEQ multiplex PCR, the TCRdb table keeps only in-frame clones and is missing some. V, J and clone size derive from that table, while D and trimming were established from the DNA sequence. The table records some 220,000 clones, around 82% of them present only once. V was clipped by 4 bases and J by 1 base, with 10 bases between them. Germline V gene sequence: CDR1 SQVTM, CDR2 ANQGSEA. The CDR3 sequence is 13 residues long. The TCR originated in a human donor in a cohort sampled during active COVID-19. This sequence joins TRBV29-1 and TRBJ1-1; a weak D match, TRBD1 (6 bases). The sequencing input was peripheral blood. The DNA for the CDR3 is TGCAGCGTTGCCCCAGGGGCGAACACTGAAGCTTTCTTT. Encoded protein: CSVAPGANTEAFF.